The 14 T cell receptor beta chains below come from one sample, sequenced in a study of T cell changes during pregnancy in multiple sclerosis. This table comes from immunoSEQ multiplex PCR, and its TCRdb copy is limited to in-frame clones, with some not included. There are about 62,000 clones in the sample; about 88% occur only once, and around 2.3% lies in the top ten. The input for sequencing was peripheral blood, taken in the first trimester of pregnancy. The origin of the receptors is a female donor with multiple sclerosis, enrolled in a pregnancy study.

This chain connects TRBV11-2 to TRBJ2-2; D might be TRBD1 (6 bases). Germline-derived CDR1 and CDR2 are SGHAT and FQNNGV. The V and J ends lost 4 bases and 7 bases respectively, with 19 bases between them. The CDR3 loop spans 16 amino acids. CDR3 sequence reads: CASSSRRDTASGELFF. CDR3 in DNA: TGTGCCAGCAGCTCGCGCCGGGACACAGCTAGCGGGGAGCTGTTTTTT. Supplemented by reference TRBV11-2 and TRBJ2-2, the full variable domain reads EAGVAQSPRYKIIEKRQSVAFWCNPISGHATLYWYQQILGQGPKLLIQFQNNGVVDDSQLPKDRFSAERLKGVDSTLKIQPAKLEDSAVYLCASSSRRDTASGELFFGEGSRLTVL.

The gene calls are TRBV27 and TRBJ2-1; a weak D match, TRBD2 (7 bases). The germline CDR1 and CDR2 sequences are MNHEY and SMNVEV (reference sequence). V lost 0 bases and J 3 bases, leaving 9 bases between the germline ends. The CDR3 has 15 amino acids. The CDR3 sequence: CASSLSRGLYNEQFF. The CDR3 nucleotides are TGTGCCAGCAGTTTATCGCGGGGGCTCTACAATGAGCAGTTCTTC.

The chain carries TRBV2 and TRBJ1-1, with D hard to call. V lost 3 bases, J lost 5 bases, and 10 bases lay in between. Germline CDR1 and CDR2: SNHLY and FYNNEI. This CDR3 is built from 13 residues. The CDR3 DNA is TGTGCCAGCAGTGAGCGGGAAGGGACTGAAGCTTTCTTT. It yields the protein CASSEREGTEAFF.

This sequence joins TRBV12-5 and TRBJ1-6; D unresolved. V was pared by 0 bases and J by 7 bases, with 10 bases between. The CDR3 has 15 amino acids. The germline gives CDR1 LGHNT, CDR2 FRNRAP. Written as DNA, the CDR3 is TGTGCTAGTGGTTTGGTTGCAGGCCCCAATTCACCCCTCCACTTT. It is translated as CASGLVAGPNSPLHF.

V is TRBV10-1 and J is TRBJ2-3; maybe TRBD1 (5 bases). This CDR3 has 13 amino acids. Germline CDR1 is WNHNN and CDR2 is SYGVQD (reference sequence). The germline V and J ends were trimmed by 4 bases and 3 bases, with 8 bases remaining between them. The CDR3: CASSVRQTDTQYF. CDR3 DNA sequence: TGCGCCAGCAGTGTCAGACAGACAGATACGCAGTATTTT.

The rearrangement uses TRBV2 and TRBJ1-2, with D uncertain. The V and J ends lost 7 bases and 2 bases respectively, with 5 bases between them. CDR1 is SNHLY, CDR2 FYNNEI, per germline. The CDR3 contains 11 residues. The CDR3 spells CASTANYGYTF. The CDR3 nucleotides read TGTGCCAGCACAGCGAACTATGGCTACACCTTC.

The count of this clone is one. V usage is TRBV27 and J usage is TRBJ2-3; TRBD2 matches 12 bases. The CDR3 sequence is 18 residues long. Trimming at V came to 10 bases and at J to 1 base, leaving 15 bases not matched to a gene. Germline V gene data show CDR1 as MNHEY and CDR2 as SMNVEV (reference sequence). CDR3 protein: CATNRGLAGGPGTDTQYF. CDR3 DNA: TGTGCCACAAACCGTGGGCTAGCGGGGGGGCCTGGCACAGATACGCAGTATTTT.

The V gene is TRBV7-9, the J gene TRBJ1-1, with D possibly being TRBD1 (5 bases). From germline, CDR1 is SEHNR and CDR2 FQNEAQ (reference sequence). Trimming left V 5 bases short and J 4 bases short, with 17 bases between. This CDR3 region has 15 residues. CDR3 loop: CASSGFRVNSTEAFF. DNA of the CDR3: TGTGCCAGCAGCGGATTCAGGGTTAATAGCACTGAAGCTTTCTTT.

The CDR3 spells CASSFEGAGDTQYF. Written as DNA, the CDR3 is TGTGCCAGCAGTTTTGAGGGGGCTGGAGATACGCAGTATTTT. V usage is TRBV27 and J usage is TRBJ2-3, with 7 bases identical to TRBD1. This CDR3 comprises 14 residues. V was clipped by 3 bases and J by 5 bases; unmatched bases: 5. Germline loops: CDR1 MNHEY, CDR2 SMNVEV (reference sequence).

The CDR3: CASSQVPDPLHF. The CDR3 DNA follows: TGTGCCAGCAGCCAGGTGCCGGATCCCCTCCACTTT. This chain links TRBV7-2 with TRBJ1-6; D remains ambiguous. Germline loops: CDR1 SGHTA, CDR2 FQGNSA. V lost 5 bases and J 13 bases, leaving 12 bases between the germline ends. The CDR3 length is 12 residues.

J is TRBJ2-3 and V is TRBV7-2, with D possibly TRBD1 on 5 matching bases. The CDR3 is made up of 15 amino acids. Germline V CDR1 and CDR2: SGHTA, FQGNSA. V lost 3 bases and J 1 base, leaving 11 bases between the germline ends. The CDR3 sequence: CASSFHGQGTDTQYF. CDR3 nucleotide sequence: TGTGCCAGCAGCTTTCACGGACAAGGCACAGATACGCAGTATTTT.

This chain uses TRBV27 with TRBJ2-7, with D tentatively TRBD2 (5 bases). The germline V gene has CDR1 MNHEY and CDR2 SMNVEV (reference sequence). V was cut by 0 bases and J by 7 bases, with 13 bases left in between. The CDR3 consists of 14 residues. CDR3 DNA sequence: TGTGCCAGCAGTTTATCCGGGGTACATAGGGAGCAGTACTTC. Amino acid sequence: CASSLSGVHREQYF.

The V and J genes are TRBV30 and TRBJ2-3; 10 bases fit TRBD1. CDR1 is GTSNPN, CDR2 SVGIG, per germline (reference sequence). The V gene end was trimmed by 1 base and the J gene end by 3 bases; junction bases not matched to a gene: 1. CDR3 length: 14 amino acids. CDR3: CAWSGGQGTDTQYF. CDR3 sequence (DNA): TGTGCCTGGAGTGGGGGACAGGGGACAGATACGCAGTATTTT.

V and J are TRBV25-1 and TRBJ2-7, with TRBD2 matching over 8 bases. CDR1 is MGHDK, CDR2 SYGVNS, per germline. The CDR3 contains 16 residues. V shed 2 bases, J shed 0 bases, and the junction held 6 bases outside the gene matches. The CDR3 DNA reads TGTGCCAGCAGTGAAGCGGGAACTAGCGGCTCCTACGAGCAGTACTTC. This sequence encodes CASSEAGTSGSYEQYF.